This TCR beta chain is drawn from a study of shared clonotypes between healthy human individuals. Study-wide findings and caveats: Depth of sequencing was expected to influence donor clonotype sharing. About 5.2% was the fraction of naive CD4 clonotypes found shared across several donors. The genetic and exposure-history diversity represented was limited by few donors.

Only in-frame clones appear in the TCRdb table, and some are missing; sequencing was by immunoSEQ multiplex PCR. The data show approximately 2.3 million clones, approximately 93% seen once. Those who donated, Caucasian adults without exception, all lived in Nashville, Tennessee. Comments on this clone: Its antigen is not known.

This receptor was taken from a man aged 18 to 30 in good health. Some clones in this sample may be carry-over from other donors' samples. Sample: naive CD4+ T cells from PBMCs. Subset defined: CD45RA+ positively selected.

The CDR3 bases are TGCGCCAGCAGCCAAGGACAGGGGCCTGGAAACACCATATATTTT. Amino acids: CASSQGQGPGNTIYF. The chain recombines TRBV4-1 with TRBJ1-3; 8 nucleotides match TRBD1. The CDR3 runs to 15 residues. The junction had 1 base not matched to a gene; V was cut back by 1 base and J by 2 bases. CDR1 and CDR2 from the germline V gene are MGHRA and YSYEKL.